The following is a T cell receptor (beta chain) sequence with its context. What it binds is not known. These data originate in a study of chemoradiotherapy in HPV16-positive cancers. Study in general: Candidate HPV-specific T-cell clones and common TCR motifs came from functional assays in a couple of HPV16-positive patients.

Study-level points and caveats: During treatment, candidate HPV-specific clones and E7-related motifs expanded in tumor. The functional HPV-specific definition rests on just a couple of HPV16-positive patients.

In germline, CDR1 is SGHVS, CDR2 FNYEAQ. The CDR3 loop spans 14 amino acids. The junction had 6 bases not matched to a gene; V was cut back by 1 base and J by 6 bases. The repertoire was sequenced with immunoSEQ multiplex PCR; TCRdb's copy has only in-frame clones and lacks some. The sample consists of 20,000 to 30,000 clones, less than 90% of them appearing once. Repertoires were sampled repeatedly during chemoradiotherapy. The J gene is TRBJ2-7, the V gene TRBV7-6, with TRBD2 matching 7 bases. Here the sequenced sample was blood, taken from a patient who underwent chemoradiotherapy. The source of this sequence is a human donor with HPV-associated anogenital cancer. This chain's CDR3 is CASSLGGGLGEQYF. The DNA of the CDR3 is TGTGCCAGCAGCTTAGGCGGGGGATTGGGCGAGCAGTACTTC.